This is a list of T cell receptor beta chains from one sample in a study of blood T cells in healthy people across ages. TCRdb reanalysed the 5' RACE reads using MiXCR and keeps one entry per CDR3 protein. The table records approximately 360,000 distinct CDR3 sequences, roughly half of them present only once. Sample: blood. Receptors were obtained from a man aged 60 to 75 in good health. CDR3s include the opening cysteine and the closing phenylalanine or tryptophan. D genes are given only for firm matches.

V gene	J gene	D gene	CDR3 protein
TRBV6-2/TRBV6-3	TRBJ1-5	.	CASSAGGNQPQHF
TRBV12-3/TRBV12-4	TRBJ2-2	.	CASTRGTERTGELFF
TRBV3-1	TRBJ2-5	TRBD2	CASSLSGRAGETQYF
TRBV20-1	TRBJ2-4	TRBD1	CSARDRVGF
TRBV5-1	TRBJ2-3	.	CASSYDLTSTDTQYF
TRBV28	TRBJ1-5	.	CASSLHDRYQPQHF
TRBV6-6	TRBJ2-1	.	CASSVRSGTSEQFF
TRBV29-1	.	.	CSVGRSGVSYEQYF
TRBV19	TRBJ2-1	TRBD2	CAARPGLAVPSRLFF
TRBV4-2	TRBJ2-7	.	CASSQDRLAGQGEQYF
TRBV7-2	TRBJ2-1	TRBD1	CASSVGQGYNEQFF
TRBV20-1	TRBJ2-1	TRBD2	CGAPSGSQSNEQFF
TRBV6-1	TRBJ2-1	TRBD2	CASSWTSGKADNEQFF
TRBV5-1	TRBJ1-1	.	CASRLEWGSTEAFF
TRBV7-2	TRBJ2-1	TRBD2	CASSLRLAGGGEQFF
TRBV20-1	TRBJ2-7	TRBD2	CSARSLAGEAYEQYF
TRBV5-1	TRBJ2-1	TRBD2	CASSRTSGSSYNEQFF
TRBV6-1	TRBJ2-3	.	CASSPLGGPTDTQYF
TRBV3-1	TRBJ1-3	TRBD1	CASSQQMGTANTIYF
TRBV20-1	TRBJ2-3	TRBD2	CSASPAGDTQYF
TRBV6-5	TRBJ2-5	TRBD2	CASSLTGTRGLETQYF
TRBV12-3/TRBV12-4	TRBJ2-3	.	CASSRGAGYTDTQYF
TRBV4-3	.	TRBD2	CASSQDSSGRSYNEQYF
TRBV6-4	TRBJ2-3	.	CASIGLVRGRPTDTQYF
TRBV21-1	TRBJ2-5	.	CASSKEAESNWEQYF
TRBV4-1	TRBJ2-3	.	CASSQEGSTDTQYF
TRBV11-1	TRBJ2-7	.	CASSTGLKTAEQYF
TRBV7-2	TRBJ2-1	TRBD1	CAGSSRRGPRSDNEQFF
TRBV12-3/TRBV12-4	TRBJ1-2	.	CASSFDTYGYTF